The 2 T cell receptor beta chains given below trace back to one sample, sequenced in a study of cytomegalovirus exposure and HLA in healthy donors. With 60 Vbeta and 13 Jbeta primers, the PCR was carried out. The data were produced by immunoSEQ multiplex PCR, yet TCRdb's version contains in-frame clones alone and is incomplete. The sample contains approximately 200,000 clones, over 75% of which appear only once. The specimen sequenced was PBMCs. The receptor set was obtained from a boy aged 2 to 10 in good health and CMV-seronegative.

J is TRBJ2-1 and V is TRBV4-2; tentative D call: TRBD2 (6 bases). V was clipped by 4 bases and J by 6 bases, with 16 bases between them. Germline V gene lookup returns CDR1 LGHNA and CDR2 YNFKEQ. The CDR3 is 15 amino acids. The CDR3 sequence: CASSLSGTYPNEQFF. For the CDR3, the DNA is TGTGCCAGCAGCCTCTCCGGGACTTACCCCAATGAGCAGTTCTTC.

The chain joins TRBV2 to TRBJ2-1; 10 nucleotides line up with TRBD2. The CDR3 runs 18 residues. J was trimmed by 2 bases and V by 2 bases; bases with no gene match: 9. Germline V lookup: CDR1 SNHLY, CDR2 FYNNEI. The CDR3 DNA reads TGTGCCAGCAGTGAATGGGCTAGCGGGGGTGCGGCCTACAATGAGCAGTTCTTC. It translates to CASSEWASGGAAYNEQFF. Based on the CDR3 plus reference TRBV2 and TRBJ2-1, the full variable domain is EPEVTQTPSHQVTQMGQEVILRCVPISNHLYFYWYRQILGQKVEFLVSFYNNEISEKSEIFDDQFSVERPDGSNFTLKIRSTKLEDSAMYFCASSEWASGGAAYNEQFFGPGTRLTVL.